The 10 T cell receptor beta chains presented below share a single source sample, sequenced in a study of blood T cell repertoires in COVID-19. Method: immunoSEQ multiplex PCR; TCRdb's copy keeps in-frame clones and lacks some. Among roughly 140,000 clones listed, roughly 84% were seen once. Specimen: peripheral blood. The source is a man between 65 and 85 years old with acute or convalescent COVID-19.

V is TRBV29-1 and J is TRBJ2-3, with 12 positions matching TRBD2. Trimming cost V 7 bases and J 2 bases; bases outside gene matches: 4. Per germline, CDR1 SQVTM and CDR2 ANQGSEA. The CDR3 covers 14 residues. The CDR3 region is CSAGTSGFTDTQYF. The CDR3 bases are TGCAGCGCTGGGACTAGCGGGTTCACAGATACGCAGTATTTT.

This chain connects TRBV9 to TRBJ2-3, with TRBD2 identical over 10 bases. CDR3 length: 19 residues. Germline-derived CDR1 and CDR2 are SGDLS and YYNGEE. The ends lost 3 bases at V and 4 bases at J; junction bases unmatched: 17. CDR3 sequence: CASSGLVASGRIRADTQYF. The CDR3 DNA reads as TGTGCCAGCAGCGGCCTTGTGGCTAGCGGGAGAATCAGAGCAGATACGCAGTATTTT. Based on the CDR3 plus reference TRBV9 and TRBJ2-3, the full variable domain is DSGVTQTPKHLITATGQRVTLRCSPRSGDLSVYWYQQSLDQGLQFLIQYYNGEERAKGNILERFSAQQFPDLHSELNLSSLELGDSALYFCASSGLVASGRIRADTQYFGPGTRLTVL.

CDR3 region: CASTQWGDRGNQPQHF. The CDR3 coding sequence is TGTGCCAGCACCCAGTGGGGGGACAGGGGGAATCAGCCCCAGCATTTT. J is TRBJ1-5 and V is TRBV28; 11 nucleotides agree with TRBD1. Trimming took 7 bases from V and 4 from J; bases not matched to a gene: 9. In germline, CDR1 is MDHEN, CDR2 SYDVKM. This CDR3 spans 16 amino acids.

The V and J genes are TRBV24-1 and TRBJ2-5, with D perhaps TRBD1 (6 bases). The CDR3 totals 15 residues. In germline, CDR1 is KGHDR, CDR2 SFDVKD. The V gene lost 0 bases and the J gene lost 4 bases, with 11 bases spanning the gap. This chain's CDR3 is CATSDLQQGRETQYF. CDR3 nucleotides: TGTGCCACCAGTGATTTGCAACAGGGCAGAGAGACCCAGTACTTC.

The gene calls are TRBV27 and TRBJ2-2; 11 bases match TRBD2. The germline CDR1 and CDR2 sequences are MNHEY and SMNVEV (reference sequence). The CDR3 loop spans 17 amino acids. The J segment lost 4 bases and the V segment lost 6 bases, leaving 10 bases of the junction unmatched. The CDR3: CASRRPLAGGGTGELFF. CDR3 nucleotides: TGTGCCAGCAGACGCCCCTTAGCGGGGGGGGGCACCGGGGAGCTGTTTTTT.

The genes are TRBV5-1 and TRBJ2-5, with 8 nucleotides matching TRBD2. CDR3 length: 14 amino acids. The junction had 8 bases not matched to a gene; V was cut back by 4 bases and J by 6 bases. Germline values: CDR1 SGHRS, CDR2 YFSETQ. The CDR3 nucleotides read TGCGCCAGCAGCGATAGCGGGATCGGGCAGACCCAGTACTTC. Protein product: CASSDSGIGQTQYF. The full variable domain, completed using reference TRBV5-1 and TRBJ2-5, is KAGVTQTPRYLIKTRGQQVTLSCSPISGHRSVSWYQQTPGQGLQFLFEYFSETQRNKGNFPGRFSGRQFSNSRSEMNVSTLELGDSALYLCASSDSGIGQTQYFGPGTRLLVL.

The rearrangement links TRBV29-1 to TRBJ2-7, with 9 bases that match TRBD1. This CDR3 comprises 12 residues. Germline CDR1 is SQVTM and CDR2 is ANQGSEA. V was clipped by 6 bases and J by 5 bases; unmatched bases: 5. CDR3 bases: TGCAGCGTCCGGGGACAGGGCGACGAGCAGTACTTC. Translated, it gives CSVRGQGDEQYF.

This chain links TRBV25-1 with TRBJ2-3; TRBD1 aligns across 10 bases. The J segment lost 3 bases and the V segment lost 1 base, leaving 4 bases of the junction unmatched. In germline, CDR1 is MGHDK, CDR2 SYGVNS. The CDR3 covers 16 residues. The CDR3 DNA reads TGTGCCAGCAGTGAATTTAGGGACAGGGGAACAGATACGCAGTATTTT. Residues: CASSEFRDRGTDTQYF.

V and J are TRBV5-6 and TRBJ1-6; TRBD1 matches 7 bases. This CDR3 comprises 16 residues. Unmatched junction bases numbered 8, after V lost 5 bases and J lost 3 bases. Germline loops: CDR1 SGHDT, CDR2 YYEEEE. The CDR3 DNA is TGTGCCAGCAGTTCAGGAGGGGGCTTCTATAATTCACCCCTCCACTTT. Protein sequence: CASSSGGGFYNSPLHF.

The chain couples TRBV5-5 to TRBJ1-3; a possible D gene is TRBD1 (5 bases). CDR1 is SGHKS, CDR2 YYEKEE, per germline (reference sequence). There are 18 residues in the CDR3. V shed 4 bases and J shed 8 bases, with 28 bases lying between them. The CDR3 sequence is CASSPGGPRPPRQDTIYF. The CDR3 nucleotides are TGTGCCAGCAGCCCGGGGGGTCCGCGGCCCCCGAGGCAGGACACCATATATTTT.